The 12 T cell receptor beta chains reported below all come from one sample, sequenced in a study of T cells in Graves' hyperthyroidism and ophthalmopathy. Amplified TCR beta CDR3 regions derived from RNA transcripts. The HTBI set primed first-round TCR CDR3 RT-PCR. TCRdb used MiXCR to reprocess the multiplex PCR reads, holding one entry per CDR3 protein. This table has about 200,000 distinct CDR3 sequences, roughly 18% appearing once. The sequenced sample was blood. The receptor set was obtained from a man aged 45 to 65 with Graves' hyperthyroidism.

The chain is built from TRBV7-2 and TRBJ2-5; D might be TRBD1 or TRBD2, each matching 6 bases. CDR1 and CDR2 from the germline V gene are SGHTA and FQGNSA. CDR3 size: 14 residues. V was cut by 3 bases and J by 3 bases, with 11 bases left in between. CDR3 sequence: CASSFGGGEETQYF. CDR3 bases: TGTGCCAGCAGCTTCGGGGGCGGGGAAGAGACCCAGTACTTC.

This chain uses TRBV2 with TRBJ2-1; 11 bases map to TRBD2. Germline CDR1 SNHLY, CDR2 FYNNEI. This CDR3 is 16 amino acids long. V trimming: 8 bases; J trimming: 3 bases; junction bases outside the gene matches: 9. As DNA, the CDR3 is TGTGCCAGCGTTACCGGGACTAGCGGAGTCTACAATGAGCAGTTCTTC. Its translation: CASVTGTSGVYNEQFF.

This clonotype was counted a few times. The V call is TRBV7-9, the J call TRBJ1-4; weak D call: TRBD1 (6 bases). The germline V gene has CDR1 SEHNR and CDR2 FQNEAQ (reference sequence). CDR3 length: 14 residues. V lost 4 bases and J 4 bases, leaving 10 bases between the germline ends. The CDR3 DNA reads TGTGCCAGCAGCTCGACAGGATTTAATGAAAAACTGTTTTTT. This sequence encodes CASSSTGFNEKLFF.

There are many counts of this clonotype. The J gene is TRBJ2-3, the V gene TRBV20-1; D may be TRBD2 (6 bases). The CDR3 contains 13 residues. Per germline, CDR1 DFQATT and CDR2 SNEGSKA (reference sequence). Trimming pared 6 bases from V and 3 bases from J, leaving 13 bases between. The CDR3 nucleotides are TGCAGTGCCTATCCCGGGGGTACAGATACGCAGTATTTT. Residues: CSAYPGGTDTQYF.

V is TRBV10-3 and J is TRBJ1-1; no clear D gene. This CDR3 spans 16 amino acids. Between the trimmed V and J ends, which lost 6 bases and 1 base, there was a span of 18 bases. CDR1 is ENHRY, CDR2 SYGVKD, per germline. The CDR3 DNA sequence: TGTGCCATCAGCCCCGACATGAGCTTTGGGAACACTGAAGCTTTCTTT. It specifies CAISPDMSFGNTEAFF.

This clonotype came up many times. The V call is TRBV7-2, the J call TRBJ2-3; unclear D gene. This CDR3 is built from 11 residues. Germline values: CDR1 SGHTA, CDR2 FQGNSA. V lost 1 base, J lost 8 bases, and 4 bases lay in between. The CDR3 reads CASSLESTQYF. CDR3 sequence (DNA): TGTGCCAGCAGCTTAGAATCTACGCAGTATTTT. Combining the CDR3 with reference TRBV7-2 and TRBJ2-3 gives the whole variable domain GAGVSQSPSNKVTEKGKDVELRCDPISGHTALYWYRQSLGQGLEFLIYFQGNSAPDKSGLPSDRFSAERTGGSVSTLTIQRTQQEDSAVYLCASSLESTQYFGPGTRLTVL.

This clonotype has ten or more counts. The chain recombines TRBV6-1 with TRBJ2-7, with 8 nucleotides matching TRBD1. The CDR3 sequence is 15 residues long. J gave up 3 bases and V 4 bases, and 8 bases lay outside the gene matches. The germline V gene has CDR1 MNHNS and CDR2 SASEGT. The CDR3 region has the DNA TGTGCCAGCAGTGGGCGGACAGGGAACCACTACGAGCAGTACTTC. It encodes CASSGRTGNHYEQYF.

V usage is TRBV9 and J usage is TRBJ1-4; D gene uncertain. Germline V gene sequence: CDR1 SGDLS, CDR2 YYNGEE. Trimming left V 0 bases short and J 4 bases short, with 7 bases between. This CDR3 region has 14 residues. The CDR3 DNA sequence: TGTGCCAGCAGCGTAGGTCAAGTTAATGAAAAACTGTTTTTT. Its protein is CASSVGQVNEKLFF. Based on the CDR3 plus reference TRBV9 and TRBJ1-4, the full variable domain is DSGVTQTPKHLITATGQRVTLRCSPRSGDLSVYWYQQSLDQGLQFLIQYYNGEERAKGNILERFSAQQFPDLHSELNLSSLELGDSALYFCASSVGQVNEKLFFGSGTQLSVL.

The table lists this clonotype with many counts. This rearrangement joins TRBV7-3 to TRBJ1-6; TRBD1 aligns across 8 bases. Germline V CDR1 and CDR2: SGHTA, FQGTGA. The CDR3 contains 16 residues. J was trimmed by 9 bases and V by 0 bases; bases with no gene match: 7. The CDR3 DNA reads as TGTGCCAGCAGCTTAACTCCAGACAGGGGTGCTTCACCCCTCCACTTT. This sequence encodes CASSLTPDRGASPLHF.

For this clonotype: This clone may be a read error of a much larger clone one base away. The chain carries TRBV2 and TRBJ2-5; D unresolved. From germline, CDR1 is SNHLY and CDR2 FYNNEI. V dropped 4 bases and J dropped 5 bases, with 5 bases sitting between them. CDR3 size: 11 residues. DNA for the CDR3: TGTGCCAGCAGTGTGGGGGAGACCCAGTACTTC. Encoded protein: CASSVGETQYF.

At least ten counts were recorded for this clonotype. V usage is TRBV5-1 and J usage is TRBJ2-5; D may be TRBD2 (6 bases). CDR3 length: 15 residues. The germline V gene encodes CDR1 SGHRS and CDR2 YFSETQ. V was pared by 0 bases and J by 7 bases, with 16 bases between. The CDR3 is CASSLVPEGGVTQYF. In DNA form, the CDR3 reads TGCGCCAGCAGCTTGGTTCCGGAGGGTGGGGTGACCCAGTACTTC.

At least ten counts were recorded for this clonotype. The chain links TRBV12-3 or TRBV12-4 to TRBJ2-3; D perhaps matches TRBD1 (5 bases). V lost 1 base and J 1 base, leaving 15 bases between the germline ends. The CDR3 loop spans 17 amino acids. CDR3 bases: TGTGCCAGCAGTTTAGAGGTGGCAGGGCTTGGCACAGATACGCAGTATTTT. It specifies CASSLEVAGLGTDTQYF.